A single sample gave rise to the 23 T cell receptor beta chains below, sequenced in a study of tissue T cells after allogeneic stem cell transplantation. The repertoire was sequenced with immunoSEQ multiplex PCR; TCRdb's copy has only in-frame clones and lacks some. The profile shows fewer than 30,000 clones, less than 85% of them singletons. The sample was tissue from the ileum, taken at autopsy. The receptors come from a female donor aged 60 or older with lung cancer.

J is TRBJ2-1 and V is TRBV29-1, with 10 bases identical to TRBD2. The CDR3 contains 14 residues. Germline lookup yields CDR1 SQVTM and CDR2 ANQGSEA. V was pared by 6 bases and J by 2 bases, with 4 bases of the junction left unmatched. The CDR3 loop reads CSVRSGGAYNEQFF. The CDR3 DNA is TGCAGCGTGCGGAGCGGGGGGGCCTACAATGAGCAGTTCTTC.

The rearrangement joins TRBV11-2 to TRBJ2-3, with D possibly TRBD2 on 6 matching bases. CDR3 length: 16 residues. CDR1 and CDR2 (germline): SGHAT, FQNNGV. V lost 1 base and J 3 bases, leaving 14 bases between the germline ends. The CDR3 DNA reads as TGTGCCAGCAGCTTAGGGACAACAGGAGGGACAGATACGCAGTATTTT. Protein sequence: CASSLGTTGGTDTQYF. Full variable domain (outside the CDR3, taken from reference TRBV11-2 and TRBJ2-3): EAGVAQSPRYKIIEKRQSVAFWCNPISGHATLYWYQQILGQGPKLLIQFQNNGVVDDSQLPKDRFSAERLKGVDSTLKIQPAKLEDSAVYLCASSLGTTGGTDTQYFGPGTRLTVL.

CDR3 amino acids: CASSPRMNTEAFF. CDR3 DNA sequence: TGTGCCAGCAGCCCCCGGATGAACACTGAAGCTTTCTTT. J is TRBJ1-1 and V is TRBV9, with D unclear. V was pared by 4 bases and J by 0 bases, with 7 bases between. Per germline, CDR1 SGDLS and CDR2 YYNGEE. The CDR3 loop spans 13 amino acids. Variable domain in full (rest from reference TRBV9 and TRBJ1-1): DSGVTQTPKHLITATGQRVTLRCSPRSGDLSVYWYQQSLDQGLQFLIQYYNGEERAKGNILERFSAQQFPDLHSELNLSSLELGDSALYFCASSPRMNTEAFFGQGTRLTVV.

The CDR3 region is CARETGGYEQYF. CDR3 DNA sequence: TGTGCCAGAGAGACCGGGGGGTACGAGCAGTACTTC. The chain links TRBV6-5 to TRBJ2-7; 7 bases agree with TRBD2. The CDR3 runs 12 residues. Germline trimming cut 9 bases from V and 4 bases from J; bases unmatched to any gene: 6. CDR1 and CDR2 (germline): MNHEY, SVGAGI.

The chain joins TRBV30 to TRBJ1-5; D may be TRBD1 (6 bases). CDR1 GTSNPN and CDR2 SVGIG come from the germline V gene (reference sequence). CDR3 size: 13 residues. V lost 0 bases and J lost 5, with 8 bases in between. Here the CDR3 reads CAWSVRGHQPQHF. CDR3 in DNA: TGTGCCTGGAGTGTGCGGGGGCATCAGCCCCAGCATTTT.

J is TRBJ2-1 and V is TRBV5-4; D gene ambiguous. The CDR3 loop spans 14 amino acids. V was shortened by 4 bases and J by 6 bases, with 14 bases between the two germline ends. CDR1 is SGHNT and CDR2 is YYREEE in the germline V gene (reference sequence). The CDR3 loop is CASSPQTRGNEQFF. DNA for the CDR3: TGTGCCAGCAGCCCCCAGACCCGAGGCAATGAGCAGTTCTTC.

This clone was seen only a few times. The rearrangement links TRBV29-1 to TRBJ2-1; the D is unclear. From germline, CDR1 is SQVTM and CDR2 ANQGSEA. Trimming left V 1 base short and J 9 bases short, with 7 bases between. The length of the CDR3 is 11 residues. The CDR3 region is CSVEGLGEQFF. CDR3 nucleotides: TGCAGCGTTGAAGGCCTCGGTGAGCAGTTCTTC.

The chain uses TRBV6-5 and TRBJ1-1, with 11 bases that match TRBD1. CDR3 length equals 16 residues. The V and J ends lost 2 bases and 10 bases, in that order; junction bases with no gene match: 12. Germline V gene lookup returns CDR1 MNHEY and CDR2 SVGAGI. CDR3 sequence: CASSYQGQGVENPAFF. The DNA for the CDR3 is TGTGCCAGCAGTTACCAGGGACAGGGGGTGGAAAACCCAGCTTTCTTT.

The table lists this clone with a few counts. The V gene is TRBV30, the J gene TRBJ2-7; 11 nucleotides align to TRBD1. This CDR3 region has 15 residues. With 1 base clipped from V and 2 bases from J, the junction kept 4 bases outside the gene matches. The germline V gene has CDR1 GTSNPN and CDR2 SVGIG (reference sequence). The chain's CDR3 is CAWSEGTGGAYEQYF. CDR3 bases: TGTGCCTGGAGTGAAGGGACAGGGGGTGCCTACGAGCAGTACTTC.

This clone showed up just once. V and J are TRBV30 and TRBJ2-7, with D maybe TRBD2 (5 bases). The V gene's germline CDR1 is GTSNPN and CDR2 SVGIG (reference sequence). The CDR3 extends over 14 amino acids. The V and J ends lost 2 bases and 0 bases respectively, with 11 bases between them. The CDR3: CAWSIKRNSYEQYF. CDR3 in DNA: TGTGCCTGGAGTATCAAGCGGAACTCCTACGAGCAGTACTTC.

The CDR3 region is CASSEAPPTAGGPTQETQYF. The CDR3 DNA is TGTGCCAGCAGTGAAGCCCCACCAACGGCGGGAGGGCCAACTCAAGAGACCCAGTACTTC. This chain connects TRBV6-1 to TRBJ2-5, with 9 bases identical to TRBD2. The V gene's germline CDR1 is MNHNS and CDR2 SASEGT. The V gene end was trimmed by 0 bases and the J gene end by 2 bases; junction bases not matched to a gene: 16. CDR3 size: 20 residues.

V gene TRBV6-1 combines with J gene TRBJ2-1; 8 bases are a match to TRBD2. This CDR3 is built from 17 residues. Germline V gene sequence: CDR1 MNHNS, CDR2 SASEGT. V shed 0 bases, J shed 8 bases, and the junction held 12 bases outside the gene matches. Here the CDR3 DNA reads TGTGCCAGCAGTGAAGCCGGGTCAATAGCGGGGATCCATGAGCAGTTCTTC. Translation: CASSEAGSIAGIHEQFF.

The chain recombines TRBV27 with TRBJ2-7; 8 bases are a match to TRBD1. Germline assignment: CDR1 MNHEY and CDR2 SMNVEV (reference sequence). The CDR3 sequence is 14 residues long. The ends lost 8 bases at V and 2 bases at J; junction bases unmatched: 8. CDR3 sequence reads: CASSRTGKTYEQYF. The CDR3 DNA reads as TGTGCCAGCTCGCGGACAGGGAAGACCTACGAGCAGTACTTC.

J is TRBJ1-4 and V is TRBV6-6, with a tentative D call TRBD1 (6 bases). V shed 7 bases and J shed 3 bases, with 12 bases lying between them. Germline V lookup: CDR1 MNHNY, CDR2 SVGAGI (reference sequence). The CDR3 totals 14 residues. CDR3 in amino acids: CASNRQGSNEKLFF. The CDR3 nucleotides read TGTGCCAGCAATCGGCAGGGGTCTAATGAAAAACTGTTTTTT.

The chain has TRBV30 and TRBJ1-5; the D gene is possibly TRBD1 (5 bases). V lost 1 base and J 0 bases, leaving 19 bases between the germline ends. The CDR3 runs to 18 residues. CDR1 and CDR2 (germline): GTSNPN, SVGIG (reference sequence). CDR3 DNA: TGTGCCTGGAGTGCCAAGGGACTGCTAATTTCTAGCAATCAGCCCCAGCATTTT. The encoded protein is CAWSAKGLLISSNQPQHF.

This clone came up once. CDR3 region: CASSLFVNSYEQYF. CDR3 bases: TGTGCCAGCAGTTTATTTGTCAACTCCTACGAGCAGTACTTC. This chain links TRBV27 with TRBJ2-7; D unresolved. The CDR3 length is 14 residues. Trimming took 1 base from V and 0 from J, leaving 7 bases between them. Germline V gene data show CDR1 as MNHEY and CDR2 as SMNVEV (reference sequence).

V and J are TRBV23-1 and TRBJ1-4, with unresolved D. TRBV23-1 counts as an open reading frame of uncertain function. Trimming left V 7 bases short and J 0 bases short, with 15 bases between. The CDR3 runs to 16 residues. CDR3 in DNA: TGCGCCAGCACCTGTCCCCTTAGACCAACTAATGAAAAACTGTTTTTT. Amino acids: CASTCPLRPTNEKLFF.

In this sample, this clone is medium-sized. The chain is built from TRBV6-6 and TRBJ2-7; 7 positions match TRBD2. CDR3 length: 15 residues. Germline trimming cut 6 bases from V and 7 bases from J; bases unmatched to any gene: 15. Looked up from germline, CDR1 is MNHNY and CDR2 is SVGAGI (reference sequence). The DNA of the CDR3 is TGTGCCAGCAGGTCCCTCGGGGAGGGGCGTGGGGAGCAGTACTTC. This translates into CASRSLGEGRGEQYF.

The rearrangement uses TRBV7-9 and TRBJ1-5; D not resolved. The V end was cut by 5 bases, the J end by 0 bases, with 8 bases between. Germline V gene lookup returns CDR1 SEHNR and CDR2 FQNEAQ (reference sequence). The CDR3 loop spans 14 amino acids. CDR3 nucleotides: TGTGCCAGCAGCCAAGACCATAGCAATCAGCCCCAGCATTTT. It codes for CASSQDHSNQPQHF.

V usage is TRBV5-5 and J usage is TRBJ2-7; D is ambiguous. V lost 3 bases, J lost 3 bases, and 13 bases lay in between. The V gene's germline CDR1 is SGHKS and CDR2 YYEKEE (reference sequence). The CDR3 sequence is 14 residues long. CDR3 protein: CASSSQPTDYEQYF. The DNA of the CDR3 is TGTGCCAGCAGCTCCCAGCCGACGGACTACGAGCAGTACTTC. Full variable domain (missing parts from reference TRBV5-5 and TRBJ2-7): DAGVTQSPTHLIKTRGQQVTLRCSPISGHKSVSWYQQVLGQGPQFIFQYYEKEERGRGNFPDRFSARQFPNYSSELNVNALLLGDSALYLCASSSQPTDYEQYFGPGTRLTVT.

The chain joins TRBV6-1 to TRBJ2-7; TRBD2 might be the D (6 bases). The CDR3 length is 17 residues. Per the germline V gene, CDR1 is MNHNS and CDR2 is SASEGT. V was clipped by 4 bases and J by 2 bases, with 21 bases between them. Here the CDR3 DNA reads TGTGCCAGCAGTGCATCGTTCTACCCCGGACTAACCTACGAGCAGTACTTC. Its translation: CASSASFYPGLTYEQYF.

This clone came up a few times. The V call is TRBV10-3, the J call TRBJ2-1; TRBD2 matches at 9 bases. V lost 4 bases to trimming and J lost 7 bases; unmatched junction nucleotides: 5. The CDR3 has 14 residues. Looked up from germline, CDR1 is ENHRY and CDR2 is SYGVKD. CDR3 sequence (DNA): TGTGCCATCAGTGGAGCGGGGGGCGAGAATGAGCAGTTCTTC. This encodes CAISGAGGENEQFF.

The CDR3 is CAWGQGPFYEQYF. The CDR3 DNA sequence: TGTGCCTGGGGACAGGGTCCTTTCTACGAGCAGTACTTC. The chain is built from TRBV30 and TRBJ2-7; TRBD1 matches at 8 bases. CDR1 GTSNPN and CDR2 SVGIG come from the germline V gene (reference sequence). V trimming: 5 bases; J trimming: 3 bases; junction bases outside the gene matches: 6. The CDR3 consists of 13 residues.